This is a list of T cell receptor beta chains from one sample in a study of identical twins. TCRdb ran MiXCR on the 5' RACE reads and lists one entry per CDR3 protein. Of about 920,000 distinct CDR3 sequences in the sample, 9% to 15% were seen once. These records were also assigned to another study, of yellow fever vaccine responses in identical twins.

What was sequenced was PBMCs. Source of these receptors: a woman in her late teens or twenties in good health. Both conserved end residues are part of each CDR3. Fields, in order: D gene, V gene, J gene, clone size, CDR3 DNA, CDR3 protein. D genes are given only for firm matches. Rows may omit the clone size; those that give it use once, few, many or a size class.

d_gene: TRBD1
v_gene: TRBV15
j_gene: TRBJ2-3
abundance: .
CDR3nt: TGTGCCACCAGCAGAGTTATCGACAGGGGGCTAAGCCCAGATACGCAGTATTTT
CDR3aa: CATSRVIDRGLSPDTQYF

d_gene: .
v_gene: TRBV6-2/TRBV6-3
j_gene: TRBJ2-2
abundance: .
CDR3nt: TGTGCCAGCAGTTACCTACTGGGATTCACCGGGGAGCTGTTTTTT
CDR3aa: CASSYLLGFTGELFF

d_gene: .
v_gene: TRBV20-1
j_gene: TRBJ2-5
abundance: .
CDR3nt: TGCAGTGCTTGGAAGGTAGAGACCCAGTACTTC
CDR3aa: CSAWKVETQYF

d_gene: .
v_gene: TRBV6-5
j_gene: TRBJ2-3
abundance: .
CDR3nt: TGTGCCAGCAGTTACTCGAAATTAATCACAGATACGCAGTATTTT
CDR3aa: CASSYSKLITDTQYF

d_gene: TRBD1
v_gene: TRBV28
j_gene: TRBJ1-2
abundance: .
CDR3nt: TGTGCCAGCAGCACAGGGGGCGTCTATGGCTACACCTTC
CDR3aa: CASSTGGVYGYTF

d_gene: TRBD1
v_gene: TRBV3-1
j_gene: TRBJ2-2
abundance: .
CDR3nt: TGTGCCAGCAGCCTAGACAGGGGGCGGAAAACCGGGGAGCTGTTTTTT
CDR3aa: CASSLDRGRKTGELFF

d_gene: .
v_gene: TRBV5-4
j_gene: TRBJ2-1
abundance: .
CDR3nt: TGTGCCAGCAGCTTGATGGGGGTCGATGAGCAGTTCTTC
CDR3aa: CASSLMGVDEQFF

d_gene: TRBD2
v_gene: TRBV6-6
j_gene: TRBJ2-7
abundance: .
CDR3nt: TGTGCCAGCAGACTAGCGGGAGCGGGCGAGCAGTACTTC
CDR3aa: CASRLAGAGEQYF

d_gene: TRBD2
v_gene: TRBV20-1
j_gene: TRBJ2-1
abundance: .
CDR3nt: TGCAGGGGTCACCGACTAGCGGGAGACTCCTACAATGAGCAGTTCTTC
CDR3aa: CRGHRLAGDSYNEQFF

d_gene: TRBD2
v_gene: TRBV4-1
j_gene: TRBJ2-5
abundance: few
CDR3nt: TGCGCCAGCAGCCGAGGACTAGCGGGAGAAGAGACCCAGTACTTC
CDR3aa: CASSRGLAGEETQYF

d_gene: TRBD1
v_gene: TRBV5-1
j_gene: TRBJ1-6
abundance: many
CDR3nt: TGCGCCAGCAGCTTGCCCGGGACAGCTAATTCACCCCTCCACTTT
CDR3aa: CASSLPGTANSPLHF

d_gene: .
v_gene: TRBV20-1
j_gene: TRBJ2-5
abundance: .
CDR3nt: TGCAGTGCTAGAACCTTCGCGGCCCAGTACTTC
CDR3aa: CSARTFAAQYF

d_gene: TRBD1
v_gene: TRBV7-8
j_gene: TRBJ2-1
abundance: few
CDR3nt: TGTGCCAGCAGCTCCGGACAGGACGCCTACAATGAGCAGTTCTTC
CDR3aa: CASSSGQDAYNEQFF

d_gene: TRBD2
v_gene: TRBV7-9
j_gene: TRBJ2-1
abundance: few
CDR3nt: TGTGCCAGCAGCTTTGGCGGGAGCGATATCAATGAGCAGTTCTTC
CDR3aa: CASSFGGSDINEQFF

d_gene: TRBD1
v_gene: TRBV20-1
j_gene: TRBJ1-5
abundance: .
CDR3nt: TGCAGTGCTAGAGATAGACAGGGCGGGAATCAGCCCCAGCATTTT
CDR3aa: CSARDRQGGNQPQHF

d_gene: .
v_gene: TRBV5-6
j_gene: TRBJ1-1
abundance: many
CDR3nt: TGTGCCAGCAGCCCGTCAGGACAAATGAACACTGAAGCTTTCTTT
CDR3aa: CASSPSGQMNTEAFF

d_gene: .
v_gene: TRBV5-1
j_gene: TRBJ2-1
abundance: .
CDR3nt: TGCGCCAGCAGCTTGGGGGACTTCCCGGGAAATGAGCAGTTCTTC
CDR3aa: CASSLGDFPGNEQFF

d_gene: .
v_gene: TRBV20-1
j_gene: TRBJ2-5
abundance: once
CDR3nt: TGCAGTGCTAGAGATCGGGGGCGGGGTTACCAAGAGACCCAGTACTTC
CDR3aa: CSARDRGRGYQETQYF

d_gene: TRBD2
v_gene: TRBV11-2
j_gene: TRBJ2-7
abundance: few
CDR3nt: TGTGCCAGCAGCTTAGGCTGGTTTAGCGGGAGTTACGAGCAGTACTTC
CDR3aa: CASSLGWFSGSYEQYF

d_gene: TRBD1
v_gene: TRBV12-3/TRBV12-4
j_gene: TRBJ2-7
abundance: .
CDR3nt: TGTGCCAGCAGTTTAGCGAACAGGGGGCGCGAGCAGTACTTC
CDR3aa: CASSLANRGREQYF

d_gene: TRBD1
v_gene: TRBV12-3/TRBV12-4
j_gene: TRBJ1-5
abundance: .
CDR3nt: TGTGCCAGCAGTTTTACGACAGGGGTTGCATATCAGCCCCAGCATTTT
CDR3aa: CASSFTTGVAYQPQHF

d_gene: TRBD2
v_gene: TRBV7-4
j_gene: TRBJ2-1
abundance: .
CDR3nt: TGTGCCAGCAGCTCTAGCACCGGGACTAGCGGGAGGGGTGAGCAGTTCTTC
CDR3aa: CASSSSTGTSGRGEQFF

d_gene: .
v_gene: TRBV12-3/TRBV12-4
j_gene: TRBJ2-5
abundance: few
CDR3nt: TGTGCCAGCAGACGGTCGGAGACCCAGTACTTC
CDR3aa: CASRRSETQYF

d_gene: .
v_gene: TRBV27
j_gene: TRBJ1-2
abundance: few
CDR3nt: TGTGCCAGCAGTTTCAGGGACAAGTATGGCTACACCTTC
CDR3aa: CASSFRDKYGYTF

d_gene: TRBD2
v_gene: TRBV18
j_gene: TRBJ2-7
abundance: .
CDR3nt: TGTGCCAGCTCACGGGCCGGGACTAGTTTCGACGAGCAGTACTTC
CDR3aa: CASSRAGTSFDEQYF

d_gene: .
v_gene: TRBV6-1
j_gene: TRBJ2-1
abundance: .
CDR3nt: TGTGCCAGCAGTGTAAGGGTCTCCTACAATGAGCAGTTCTTC
CDR3aa: CASSVRVSYNEQFF